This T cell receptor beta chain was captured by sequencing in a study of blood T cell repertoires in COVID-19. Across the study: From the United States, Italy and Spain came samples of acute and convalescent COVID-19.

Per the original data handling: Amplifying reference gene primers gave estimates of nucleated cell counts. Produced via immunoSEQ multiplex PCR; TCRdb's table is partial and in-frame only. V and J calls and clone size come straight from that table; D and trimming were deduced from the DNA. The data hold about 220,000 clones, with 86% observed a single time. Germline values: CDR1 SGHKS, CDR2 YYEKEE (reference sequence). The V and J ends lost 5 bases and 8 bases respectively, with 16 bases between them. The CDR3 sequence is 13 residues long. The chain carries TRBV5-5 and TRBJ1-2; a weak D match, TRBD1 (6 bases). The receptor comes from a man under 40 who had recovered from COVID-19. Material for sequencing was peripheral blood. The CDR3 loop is CASRHQGQEGYTF. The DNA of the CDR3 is TGTGCCAGCAGGCATCAGGGGCAGGAGGGCTACACCTTC.